A selection of T cell receptor beta chains follows, all from one sample in a study of cytomegalovirus exposure and HLA in healthy donors. The repertoire was sequenced with immunoSEQ multiplex PCR; TCRdb's copy has only in-frame clones and lacks some. The table lists fewer than 80,000 clones, under 80% of them singletons, with roughly 5.3% in the top ten. The material sequenced was PBMCs. Receptor source: a woman aged 25 to 45 in good health and CMV-seronegative. CDR3s include the opening cysteine and the closing phenylalanine or tryptophan. The D gene is left open where the match is weak. Not all rows give a size; the values are once, few, many and, for expanded clones, a class.

d_call: TRBD2; clone_size: NA; v_call: TRBV12-5; j_call: TRBJ2-5; cdr3_aa: CASGLVRGEAPQETQYF; cdr3_nt: TGTGCTAGTGGTTTGGTACGGGGGGAGGCTCCCCAAGAGACCCAGTACTTC
d_call: NA; clone_size: NA; v_call: TRBV7-2; j_call: TRBJ1-3; cdr3_aa: CASSSLTWVSGNTIYF; cdr3_nt: TGTGCCAGCAGCTCTTTGACTTGGGTCTCTGGAAACACCATATATTTT
d_call: TRBD1; clone_size: NA; v_call: TRBV10-3; j_call: TRBJ2-7; cdr3_aa: CAISESMGQGNNEQYF; cdr3_nt: TGTGCCATCAGTGAGTCGATGGGACAGGGTAACAACGAGCAGTACTTC
d_call: NA; clone_size: NA; v_call: TRBV10-2; j_call: TRBJ2-1; cdr3_aa: CASRARSSYNEQFF; cdr3_nt: TGCGCCAGCAGAGCTAGAAGCTCCTACAATGAGCAGTTCTTC
d_call: TRBD1; clone_size: NA; v_call: TRBV6-6; j_call: TRBJ1-2; cdr3_aa: CATRDRGPYGYTF; cdr3_nt: TGTGCCACCAGGGACAGGGGACCCTATGGCTACACCTTC
d_call: NA; clone_size: NA; v_call: TRBV29-1; j_call: TRBJ2-7; cdr3_aa: CSVFFKEKTAYEQYF; cdr3_nt: TGCAGCGTTTTTTTCAAGGAGAAAACGGCCTACGAGCAGTACTTC
d_call: NA; clone_size: NA; v_call: TRBV6-5; j_call: TRBJ1-3; cdr3_aa: CASRASGQPGNTIYF; cdr3_nt: TGTGCCAGCAGGGCCTCGGGACAACCGGGAAACACCATATATTTT
d_call: TRBD1; clone_size: NA; v_call: TRBV27; j_call: TRBJ1-4; cdr3_aa: CASRTGGGQGEKLFF; cdr3_nt: TGTGCCAGCAGGACAGGGGGAGGACAGGGTGAAAAACTGTTTTTT
d_call: NA; clone_size: NA; v_call: TRBV15; j_call: TRBJ1-1; cdr3_aa: CATSPRTDIEAFF; cdr3_nt: TGTGCCACCAGCCCACGGACAGACATTGAAGCTTTCTTT
d_call: NA; clone_size: once; v_call: TRBV6-1; j_call: TRBJ1-2; cdr3_aa: CASSDSTVYGYTF; cdr3_nt: TGTGCCAGCAGTGACTCGACAGTCTATGGCTACACCTTC
d_call: TRBD2; clone_size: NA; v_call: TRBV6-1; j_call: TRBJ2-1; cdr3_aa: CASSEASGRIYNEQFF; cdr3_nt: TGTGCCAGCAGTGAAGCTAGCGGGAGAATATACAATGAGCAGTTCTTC
d_call: NA; clone_size: medium-sized; v_call: TRBV7-9; j_call: TRBJ1-4; cdr3_aa: CASSPGQLNEKLFF; cdr3_nt: TGTGCCAGCAGCCCTGGACAGCTTAATGAAAAACTGTTTTTT
d_call: NA; clone_size: NA; v_call: TRBV25-1; j_call: TRBJ1-2; cdr3_aa: CASSESRRNYGYTF; cdr3_nt: TGTGCCAGCAGTGAATCTAGGAGAAACTATGGCTACACCTTC
d_call: TRBD1; clone_size: few; v_call: TRBV19; j_call: TRBJ2-5; cdr3_aa: CASSMVLGTGVGETQYF; cdr3_nt: TGTGCCAGTAGTATGGTCTTAGGGACAGGGGTAGGAGAGACCCAGTACTTC
d_call: NA; clone_size: NA; v_call: TRBV5-5; j_call: TRBJ1-5; cdr3_aa: CASSLGRGFSNQPQHF; cdr3_nt: TGTGCCAGCAGCTTGGGGAGGGGTTTTAGCAATCAGCCCCAGCATTTT
d_call: NA; clone_size: NA; v_call: TRBV7-7; j_call: TRBJ2-3; cdr3_aa: CASSPGLASTDTQYF; cdr3_nt: TGTGCCAGCAGCCCCGGACTGGCTAGCACAGATACGCAGTATTTT
d_call: NA; clone_size: NA; v_call: TRBV28; j_call: TRBJ1-1; cdr3_aa: CASSLGAYTEAFF; cdr3_nt: TGTGCCAGCAGTTTAGGAGCGTACACTGAAGCTTTCTTT
d_call: NA; clone_size: medium-sized; v_call: TRBV6-1; j_call: TRBJ1-2; cdr3_aa: CAAAAAGSYGYTF; cdr3_nt: TGTGCTGCAGCAGCGGCAGGTAGCTATGGCTACACCTTC
d_call: NA; clone_size: NA; v_call: TRBV27; j_call: TRBJ1-1; cdr3_aa: CASSKTARDMNTEAFF; cdr3_nt: TGTGCCAGCAGTAAGACAGCCCGAGACATGAACACTGAAGCTTTCTTT
d_call: NA; clone_size: NA; v_call: TRBV2; j_call: TRBJ2-3; cdr3_aa: CASRTVSTDTQYF; cdr3_nt: TGTGCCAGCCGGACAGTTAGCACAGATACGCAGTATTTT
d_call: TRBD1; clone_size: NA; v_call: TRBV11-2; j_call: TRBJ1-2; cdr3_aa: CAGARDSDYGYTF; cdr3_nt: TGTGCAGGGGCGCGGGACAGCGACTATGGCTACACCTTC
d_call: TRBD2; clone_size: NA; v_call: TRBV5-1; j_call: TRBJ2-3; cdr3_aa: CASSFMTSGTDTQYF; cdr3_nt: TGCGCCAGCAGCTTCATGACTAGCGGCACAGATACGCAGTATTTT
d_call: TRBD2; clone_size: NA; v_call: TRBV4-2; j_call: TRBJ2-2; cdr3_aa: CASSRAGLAVLGELFF; cdr3_nt: TGTGCCAGCAGTCGAGCGGGACTAGCGGTTTTGGGGGAGCTGTTTTTT
d_call: TRBD2; clone_size: NA; v_call: TRBV2; j_call: TRBJ2-1; cdr3_aa: CASSDLAVRYEQFF; cdr3_nt: TGTGCCAGCAGTGACCTAGCGGTTAGGTATGAGCAGTTCTTC
d_call: NA; clone_size: few; v_call: TRBV27; j_call: TRBJ1-2; cdr3_aa: CASSWAGPDYGYTF; cdr3_nt: TGTGCCAGCAGTTGGGCAGGGCCAGACTATGGCTACACCTTC
d_call: NA; clone_size: NA; v_call: TRBV30; j_call: TRBJ1-5; cdr3_aa: CAWSDQGNQPQHF; cdr3_nt: TGTGCCTGGAGTGACCAGGGAAATCAGCCCCAGCATTTT
d_call: TRBD2; clone_size: NA; v_call: TRBV11-3; j_call: TRBJ2-1; cdr3_aa: CASSPSTSGRNEQFF; cdr3_nt: TGTGCCAGCAGCCCCTCGACTAGCGGGAGGAATGAGCAGTTCTTC
d_call: NA; clone_size: few; v_call: TRBV7-9; j_call: TRBJ1-1; cdr3_aa: CASSLTPGAEAFF; cdr3_nt: TGTGCCAGCAGCCTTACCCCGGGGGCTGAAGCTTTCTTT
d_call: TRBD2; clone_size: once; v_call: TRBV7-9; j_call: TRBJ2-1; cdr3_aa: CAIGTSGTNEQFF; cdr3_nt: TGTGCCATCGGGACTAGCGGGACCAATGAGCAGTTCTTC
d_call: TRBD1; clone_size: NA; v_call: TRBV30; j_call: TRBJ1-1; cdr3_aa: CAWKTQGQGNTEAFF; cdr3_nt: TGTGCCTGGAAGACCCAGGGACAGGGGAACACTGAAGCTTTCTTT
d_call: TRBD2; clone_size: NA; v_call: TRBV2; j_call: TRBJ2-3; cdr3_aa: CASRGLASDTQYF; cdr3_nt: TGTGCCAGCAGGGGACTAGCATCAGATACGCAGTATTTT
d_call: NA; clone_size: NA; v_call: TRBV19; j_call: TRBJ1-1; cdr3_aa: CASSIVARGAEAFF; cdr3_nt: TGTGCCAGTAGTATAGTTGCCAGGGGCGCTGAAGCTTTCTTT
d_call: TRBD1; clone_size: NA; v_call: TRBV5-1; j_call: TRBJ1-2; cdr3_aa: CASSPGTGISLAYGYTF; cdr3_nt: TGCGCCAGCAGCCCCGGGACAGGGATCTCTCTCGCGTATGGCTACACCTTC
d_call: TRBD1; clone_size: NA; v_call: TRBV6-6; j_call: TRBJ2-1; cdr3_aa: CASSYGRGSNEQFF; cdr3_nt: TGTGCCAGCAGTTACGGCAGGGGGTCCAATGAGCAGTTCTTC
d_call: TRBD1; clone_size: NA; v_call: TRBV7-8; j_call: TRBJ1-5; cdr3_aa: CASSRRDRGSNQPQHF; cdr3_nt: TGTGCCAGCAGCCGCCGGGACAGGGGGAGCAATCAGCCCCAGCATTTT
d_call: NA; clone_size: NA; v_call: TRBV30; j_call: TRBJ1-1; cdr3_aa: CASDWNTEAFF; cdr3_nt: TGTGCCTCCGACTGGAACACTGAAGCTTTCTTT
d_call: NA; clone_size: NA; v_call: TRBV6-5; j_call: TRBJ1-4; cdr3_aa: CASTSSEDEKLFF; cdr3_nt: TGTGCCAGCACAAGTTCTGAGGATGAAAAACTGTTTTTT
d_call: NA; clone_size: NA; v_call: TRBV9; j_call: TRBJ1-2; cdr3_aa: CASSVVSGDYGYTF; cdr3_nt: TGTGCCAGCAGCGTAGTGTCAGGGGACTATGGCTACACCTTC
d_call: NA; clone_size: NA; v_call: TRBV18; j_call: TRBJ1-5; cdr3_aa: CASSFQEDQPQHF; cdr3_nt: TGTGCCAGCTCATTTCAAGAGGATCAGCCCCAGCATTTT
d_call: NA; clone_size: once; v_call: TRBV18; j_call: TRBJ1-5; cdr3_aa: CASSPNYSNQPQHF; cdr3_nt: TGTGCCAGCTCACCAAATTATAGCAATCAGCCCCAGCATTTT
d_call: NA; clone_size: NA; v_call: TRBV6-6; j_call: TRBJ2-7; cdr3_aa: CASSSLSGSTYEQYF; cdr3_nt: TGTGCCAGCAGTTCTCTTAGCGGTTCCACCTACGAGCAGTACTTC
d_call: NA; clone_size: NA; v_call: TRBV6-5; j_call: TRBJ1-4; cdr3_aa: CASSSQSGGEDEKLFF; cdr3_nt: TGTGCCAGCAGTTCCCAGAGTGGGGGGGAAGATGAAAAACTGTTTTTT
d_call: TRBD2; clone_size: NA; v_call: TRBV2; j_call: TRBJ2-1; cdr3_aa: CASSESLAGGGEQFF; cdr3_nt: TGTGCCAGCAGTGAATCACTAGCGGGAGGTGGTGAGCAGTTCTTC
d_call: TRBD1; clone_size: NA; v_call: TRBV7-8; j_call: TRBJ2-7; cdr3_aa: CASRRDRGLPYEQYF; cdr3_nt: TGTGCCAGCAGGCGGGACAGGGGGCTTCCTTACGAGCAGTACTTC
d_call: TRBD2; clone_size: NA; v_call: TRBV28; j_call: TRBJ2-1; cdr3_aa: CASSTQLAGGLNEQFF; cdr3_nt: TGTGCCAGCAGTACGCAACTAGCGGGAGGGCTGAATGAGCAGTTCTTC
d_call: NA; clone_size: NA; v_call: TRBV4-1; j_call: TRBJ1-6; cdr3_aa: CASSQAGSLANSPLHF; cdr3_nt: TGCGCCAGCAGCCAAGCGGGGTCTCTCGCCAATTCACCCCTCCACTTT